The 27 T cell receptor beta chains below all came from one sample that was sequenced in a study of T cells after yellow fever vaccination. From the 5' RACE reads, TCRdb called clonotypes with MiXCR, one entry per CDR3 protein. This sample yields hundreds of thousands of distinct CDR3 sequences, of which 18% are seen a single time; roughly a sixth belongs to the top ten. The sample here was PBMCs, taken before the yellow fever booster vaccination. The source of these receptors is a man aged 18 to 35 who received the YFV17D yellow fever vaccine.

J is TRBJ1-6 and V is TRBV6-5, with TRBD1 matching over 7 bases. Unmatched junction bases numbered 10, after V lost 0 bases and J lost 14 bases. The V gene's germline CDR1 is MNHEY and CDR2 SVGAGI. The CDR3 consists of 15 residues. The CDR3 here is CASSYSRTGAGALHF. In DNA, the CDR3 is TGTGCCAGCAGTTACTCGAGAACAGGGGCCGGGGCCCTCCACTTT.

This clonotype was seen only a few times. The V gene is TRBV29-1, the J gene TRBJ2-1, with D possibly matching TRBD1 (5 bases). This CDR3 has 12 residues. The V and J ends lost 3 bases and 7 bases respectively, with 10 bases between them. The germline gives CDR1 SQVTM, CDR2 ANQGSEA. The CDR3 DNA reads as TGCAGCGTTGAGGGGCTGGAAAATGAGCAGTTCTTC. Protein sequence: CSVEGLENEQFF.

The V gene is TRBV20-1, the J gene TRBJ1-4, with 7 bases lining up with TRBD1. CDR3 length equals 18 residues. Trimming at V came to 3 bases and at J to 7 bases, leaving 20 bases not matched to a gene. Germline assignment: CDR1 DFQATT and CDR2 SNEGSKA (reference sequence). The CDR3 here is CSARPRQGRDRVVEKLFF. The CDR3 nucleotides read TGCAGTGCTAGGCCAAGACAGGGAAGAGATCGGGTGGTTGAAAAACTGTTTTTT.

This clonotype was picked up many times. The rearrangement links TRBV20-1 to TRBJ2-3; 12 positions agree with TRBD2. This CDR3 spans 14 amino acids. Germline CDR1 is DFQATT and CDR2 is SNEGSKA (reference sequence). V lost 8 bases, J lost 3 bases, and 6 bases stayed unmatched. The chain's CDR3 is CSLGLAGNTDTQYF. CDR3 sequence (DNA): TGCAGTCTCGGACTAGCGGGGAATACAGATACGCAGTATTTT.

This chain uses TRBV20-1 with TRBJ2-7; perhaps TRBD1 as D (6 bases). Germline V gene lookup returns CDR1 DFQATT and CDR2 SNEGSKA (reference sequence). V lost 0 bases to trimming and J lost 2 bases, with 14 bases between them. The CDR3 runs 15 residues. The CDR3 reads CSARDNREGTYEQYV. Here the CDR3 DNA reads TGCAGTGCTAGAGACAACAGGGAAGGGACCTACGAGCAGTACGTC.

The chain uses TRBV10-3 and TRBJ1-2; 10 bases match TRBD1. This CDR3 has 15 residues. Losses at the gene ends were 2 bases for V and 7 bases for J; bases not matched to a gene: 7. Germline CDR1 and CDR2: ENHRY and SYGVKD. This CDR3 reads CAISEPGTGALGYTF. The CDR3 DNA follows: TGTGCCATCAGTGAGCCCGGGACAGGGGCCCTTGGCTACACCTTC.

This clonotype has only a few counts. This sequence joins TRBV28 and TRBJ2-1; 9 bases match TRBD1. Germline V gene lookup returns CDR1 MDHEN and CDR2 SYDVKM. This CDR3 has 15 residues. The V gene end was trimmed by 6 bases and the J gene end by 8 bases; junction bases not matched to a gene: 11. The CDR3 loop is CASSRGQGPNHEQFF. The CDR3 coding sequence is TGTGCCAGCAGCCGCGGACAGGGGCCTAACCATGAGCAGTTCTTC.

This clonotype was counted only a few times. The CDR3 region is CSGTSGGRVYEQYF. Written as DNA, the CDR3 is TGCAGTGGGACTAGCGGGGGCCGGGTCTACGAGCAGTACTTC. The J gene is TRBJ2-7, the V gene TRBV20-1, with 13 positions matching TRBD2. Germline lookup yields CDR1 DFQATT and CDR2 SNEGSKA (reference sequence). Losses at the gene ends were 7 bases for V and 3 bases for J; bases not matched to a gene: 6. This CDR3 contains 14 residues.

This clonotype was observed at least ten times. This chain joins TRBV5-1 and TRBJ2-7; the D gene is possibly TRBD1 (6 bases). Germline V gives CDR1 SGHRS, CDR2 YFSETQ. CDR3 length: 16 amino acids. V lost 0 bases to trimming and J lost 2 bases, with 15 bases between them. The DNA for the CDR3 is TGCGCCAGCAGCTTGGTACTTGGGGACAACACCTACGAGCAGTACTTC. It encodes CASSLVLGDNTYEQYF.

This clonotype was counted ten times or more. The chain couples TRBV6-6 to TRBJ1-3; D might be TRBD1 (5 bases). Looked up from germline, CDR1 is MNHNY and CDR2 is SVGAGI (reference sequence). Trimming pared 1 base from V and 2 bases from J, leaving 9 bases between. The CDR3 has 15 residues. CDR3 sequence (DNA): TGTGCCAGCAGTTACTTCAGGGTTGCTGGAAACACCATATATTTT. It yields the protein CASSYFRVAGNTIYF.

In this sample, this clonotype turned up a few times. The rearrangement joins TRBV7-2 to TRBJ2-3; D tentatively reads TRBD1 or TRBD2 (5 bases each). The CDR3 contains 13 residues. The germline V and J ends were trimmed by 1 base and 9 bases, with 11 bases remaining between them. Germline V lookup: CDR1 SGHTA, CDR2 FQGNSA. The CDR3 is CASSLEVRETQYF. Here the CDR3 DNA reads TGTGCCAGCAGCTTAGAGGTCAGGGAGACGCAGTATTTT.

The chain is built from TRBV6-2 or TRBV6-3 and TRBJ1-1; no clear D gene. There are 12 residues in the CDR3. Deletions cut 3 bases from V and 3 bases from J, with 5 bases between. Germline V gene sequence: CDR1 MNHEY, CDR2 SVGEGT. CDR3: CASSYRDTEAFF. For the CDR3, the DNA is TGTGCCAGCAGTTATCGGGACACTGAAGCTTTCTTT.

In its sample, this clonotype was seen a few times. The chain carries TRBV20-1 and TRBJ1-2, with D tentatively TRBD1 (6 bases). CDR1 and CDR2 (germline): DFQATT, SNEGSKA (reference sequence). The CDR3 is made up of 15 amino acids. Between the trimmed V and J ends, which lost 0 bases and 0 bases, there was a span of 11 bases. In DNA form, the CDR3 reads TGCAGTGCTAGAGAGCCAGGGGTATCTAACTATGGCTACACCTTC. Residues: CSAREPGVSNYGYTF.

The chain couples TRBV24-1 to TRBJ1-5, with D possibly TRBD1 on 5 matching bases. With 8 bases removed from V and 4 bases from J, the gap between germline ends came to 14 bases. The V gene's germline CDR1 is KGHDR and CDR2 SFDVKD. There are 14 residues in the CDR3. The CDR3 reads CATISGVGNQPQHF. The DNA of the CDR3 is TGTGCCACCATTTCGGGGGTGGGGAATCAGCCCCAGCATTTT.

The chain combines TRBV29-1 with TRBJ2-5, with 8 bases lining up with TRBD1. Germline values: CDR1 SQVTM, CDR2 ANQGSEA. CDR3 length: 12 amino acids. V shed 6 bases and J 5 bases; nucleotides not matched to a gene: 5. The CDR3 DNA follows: TGCAGCGTGGACAGACAGGGGGAGACCCAGTACTTC. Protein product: CSVDRQGETQYF.

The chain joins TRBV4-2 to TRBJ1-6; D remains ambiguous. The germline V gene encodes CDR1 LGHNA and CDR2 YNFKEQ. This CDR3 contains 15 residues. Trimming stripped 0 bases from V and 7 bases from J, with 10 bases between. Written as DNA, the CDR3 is TGTGCCAGCAGCCAAGATTGGACTATCAATTCACCCCTCCACTTT. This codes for CASSQDWTINSPLHF.

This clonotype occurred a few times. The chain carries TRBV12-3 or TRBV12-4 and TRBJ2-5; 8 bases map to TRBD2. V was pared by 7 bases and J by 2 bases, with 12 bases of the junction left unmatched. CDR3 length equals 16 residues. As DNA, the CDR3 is TGTGCCAGCACCCTGCGAGGGCGGGGGGCGCAAGAGACCCAGTACTTC. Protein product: CASTLRGRGAQETQYF.

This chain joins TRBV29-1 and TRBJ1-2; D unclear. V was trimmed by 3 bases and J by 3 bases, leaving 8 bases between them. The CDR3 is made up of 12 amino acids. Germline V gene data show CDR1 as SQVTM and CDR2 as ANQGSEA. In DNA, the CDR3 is TGCAGCGTTGACGACAACCACTATGGCTACACCTTC. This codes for CSVDDNHYGYTF. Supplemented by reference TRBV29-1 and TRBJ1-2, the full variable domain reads SAVISQKPSRDICQRGTSLTIQCQVDSQVTMMFWYRQQPGQSLTLIATANQGSEATYESGFVIDKFPISRPNLTFSTLTVSNMSPEDSSIYLCSVDDNHYGYTFGSGTRLTVV.

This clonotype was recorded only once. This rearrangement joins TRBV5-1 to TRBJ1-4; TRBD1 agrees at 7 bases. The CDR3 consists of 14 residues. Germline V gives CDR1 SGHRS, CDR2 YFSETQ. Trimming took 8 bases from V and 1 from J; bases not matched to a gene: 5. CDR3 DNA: TGCGCCAGTAGCCAGGGGGTAACTAATGAAAAACTGTTTTTT. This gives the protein CASSQGVTNEKLFF.

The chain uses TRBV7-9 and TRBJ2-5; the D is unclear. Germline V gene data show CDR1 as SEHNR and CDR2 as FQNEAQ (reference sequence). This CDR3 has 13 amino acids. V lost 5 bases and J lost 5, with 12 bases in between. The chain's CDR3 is CASSIEVGETQYF. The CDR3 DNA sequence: TGTGCCAGCAGCATAGAAGTGGGGGAGACCCAGTACTTC.

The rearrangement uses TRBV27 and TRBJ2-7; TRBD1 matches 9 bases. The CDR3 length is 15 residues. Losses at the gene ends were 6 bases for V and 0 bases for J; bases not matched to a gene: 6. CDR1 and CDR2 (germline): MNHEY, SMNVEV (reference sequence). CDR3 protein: CASRKTGGNSYEQYV. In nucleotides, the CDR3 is TGTGCCAGCAGGAAGACAGGGGGTAACTCCTACGAGCAGTACGTC.

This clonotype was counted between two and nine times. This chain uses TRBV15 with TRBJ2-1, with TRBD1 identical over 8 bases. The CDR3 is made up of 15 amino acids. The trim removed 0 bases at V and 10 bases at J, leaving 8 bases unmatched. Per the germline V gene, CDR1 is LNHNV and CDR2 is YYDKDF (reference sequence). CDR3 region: CATSRDGTGRWEQFF. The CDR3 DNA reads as TGTGCCACCAGCAGAGATGGGACAGGACGATGGGAGCAGTTCTTC.

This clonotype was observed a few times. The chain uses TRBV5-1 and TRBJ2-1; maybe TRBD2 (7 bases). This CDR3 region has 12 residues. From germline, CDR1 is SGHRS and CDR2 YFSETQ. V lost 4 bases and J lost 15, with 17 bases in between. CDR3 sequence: CASSPRGRDTFF. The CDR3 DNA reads TGCGCCAGCAGCCCGAGGGGGAGGGATACGTTCTTC.

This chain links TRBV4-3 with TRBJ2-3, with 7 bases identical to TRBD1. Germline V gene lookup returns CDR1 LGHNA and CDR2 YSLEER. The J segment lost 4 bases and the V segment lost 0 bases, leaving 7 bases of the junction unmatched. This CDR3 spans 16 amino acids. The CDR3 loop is CASSQDLLTGPDTQYF. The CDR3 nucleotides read TGCGCCAGCAGCCAAGATCTTTTGACAGGGCCAGATACGCAGTATTTT.

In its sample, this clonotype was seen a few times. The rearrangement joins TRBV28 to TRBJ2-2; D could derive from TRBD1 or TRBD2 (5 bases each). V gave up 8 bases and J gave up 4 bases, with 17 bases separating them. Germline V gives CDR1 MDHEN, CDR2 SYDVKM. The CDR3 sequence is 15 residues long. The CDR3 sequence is CASRGHRGGTGELFF. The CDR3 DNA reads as TGTGCCAGCCGCGGACACCGCGGAGGCACCGGGGAGCTGTTTTTT.

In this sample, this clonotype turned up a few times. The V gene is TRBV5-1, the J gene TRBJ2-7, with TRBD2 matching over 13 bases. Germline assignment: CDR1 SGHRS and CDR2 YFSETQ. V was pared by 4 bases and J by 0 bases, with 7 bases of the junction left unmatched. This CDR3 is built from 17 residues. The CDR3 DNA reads TGCGCCAGCAGCCCCATCGGGACTAGCGGGGTCTCCTACGAGCAGTACTTC. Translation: CASSPIGTSGVSYEQYF.

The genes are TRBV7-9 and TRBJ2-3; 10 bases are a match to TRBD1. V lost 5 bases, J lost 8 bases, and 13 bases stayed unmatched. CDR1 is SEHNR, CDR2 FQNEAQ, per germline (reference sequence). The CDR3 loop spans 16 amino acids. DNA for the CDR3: TGTGCCAGCAGCCCGCCCGGGACAGGGGTCGGGAGTACGCAGTATTTT. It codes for CASSPPGTGVGSTQYF.